Sequencing of this TCR beta chain was carried out in a study of CD8 T cells in Susac syndrome. This CDR3 spans 13 amino acids. Germline-derived CDR1 and CDR2 are SQVTM and ANQGSEA. With 4 bases removed from V and 0 bases from J, the gap between germline ends came to 7 bases. Blood CD8+ and CD4+ T cells underwent high-throughput TCR beta sequencing. Healthy donors served as age- and sex-matched controls. Random hexamers were used to reverse transcribe the RNA input (about 0.45 to 1 ug). TCRdb re-derived calls from the immunoSEQ multiplex PCR reads in MiXCR, one entry per CDR3 protein. The data show 150,000 to 200,000 distinct CDR3 sequences, roughly 93% seen once.

Sample: CD4+ T cells from PBMCs. The chain carries TRBV29-1 and TRBJ1-3; no clear D. The sequence was obtained from a human donor in good health. This chain's CDR3 is CSVAPTSGNTIYF. The CDR3 nucleotides read TGCAGCGTTGCTCCGACCTCTGGAAACACCATATATTTT.